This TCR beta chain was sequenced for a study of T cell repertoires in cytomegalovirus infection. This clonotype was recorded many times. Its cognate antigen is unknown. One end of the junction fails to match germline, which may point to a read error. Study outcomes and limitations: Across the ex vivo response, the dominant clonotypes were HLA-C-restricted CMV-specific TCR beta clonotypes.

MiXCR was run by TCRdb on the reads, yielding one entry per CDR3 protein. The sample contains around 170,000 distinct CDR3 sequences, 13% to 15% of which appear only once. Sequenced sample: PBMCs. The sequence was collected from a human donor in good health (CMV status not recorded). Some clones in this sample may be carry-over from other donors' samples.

The CDR3 sequence: CASSSTGTGRYTMYF. CDR3 sequence (DNA): TGTGCCAGCAGCTCGACCGGGACAGGGAGGTACACCATGTATTTT. The chain has TRBV7-2 and TRBJ1-3, with TRBD1 matching 9 bases. The CDR3 is 15 residues long. CDR1 and CDR2 from the germline V gene are SGHTA and FQGNSA.